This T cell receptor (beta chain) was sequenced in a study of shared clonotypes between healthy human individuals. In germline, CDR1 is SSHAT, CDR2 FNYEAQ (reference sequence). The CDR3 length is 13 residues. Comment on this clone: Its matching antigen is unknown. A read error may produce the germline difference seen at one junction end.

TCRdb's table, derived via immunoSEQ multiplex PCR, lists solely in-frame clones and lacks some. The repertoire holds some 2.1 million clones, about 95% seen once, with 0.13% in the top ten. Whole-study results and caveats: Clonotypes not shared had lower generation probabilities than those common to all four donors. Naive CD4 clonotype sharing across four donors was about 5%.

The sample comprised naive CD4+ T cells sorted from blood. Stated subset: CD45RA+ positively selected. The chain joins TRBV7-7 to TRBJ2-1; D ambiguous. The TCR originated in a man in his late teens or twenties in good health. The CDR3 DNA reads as TGTGCTAGCAGCTTAGATCTGGGAAATGAGCAGTTCTTC. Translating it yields CASSLDLGNEQFF.